This passage covers 10 T cell receptor beta chains from one sample sequenced in a study of cytomegalovirus exposure and HLA in healthy donors. 60 Vbeta and 13 Jbeta primers were used in PCR. Produced via immunoSEQ multiplex PCR; TCRdb's table is partial and in-frame only. This sample has more than 90,000 clones, with about 70% found just once. Sequenced material: PBMCs. These receptors all stem from a human donor in good health.

The chain uses TRBV9 and TRBJ2-5; no clear D gene. In germline, CDR1 is SGDLS, CDR2 YYNGEE. Trimming cost V 4 bases and J 5 bases, with 21 bases left between them. CDR3 length: 16 residues. CDR3 sequence reads: CASSPRLSDLIETQYF. The CDR3 DNA sequence: TGTGCCAGCAGCCCCCGACTGAGTGACCTGATCGAGACCCAGTACTTC.

This clone was picked up one time. CDR3 sequence: CASRQQLTNYSPLHF. CDR3 coding DNA: TGTGCCAGCAGGCAGCAACTCACTAACTATTCACCCCTCCACTTT. J is TRBJ1-6 and V is TRBV6-5; D is unclear. Trimming shortened V by 6 bases and J by 8 bases, and 17 bases separated the two germline ends. The germline V gene encodes CDR1 MNHEY and CDR2 SVGAGI. The CDR3 contains 15 residues.

The chain is built from TRBV5-1 and TRBJ2-3, with 10 nucleotides matching TRBD2. Trimming at V came to 1 base and at J to 4 bases, leaving 3 bases not matched to a gene. This CDR3 is built from 15 residues. Germline values: CDR1 SGHRS, CDR2 YFSETQ. The CDR3 nucleotides read TGCGCCAGCAGCTTGTCTAGCGGGAGTGCAGATACGCAGTATTTT. This gives the protein CASSLSSGSADTQYF.

V and J are TRBV29-1 and TRBJ1-2; D is perhaps TRBD1 (5 bases). V lost 4 bases to trimming and J lost 8 bases, with 17 bases between them. The CDR3 has 13 amino acids. Germline V gene sequence: CDR1 SQVTM, CDR2 ANQGSEA. The CDR3 here is CSVGAAGPGGYTF. The CDR3 bases are TGCAGCGTTGGCGCCGCGGGGCCCGGGGGCTACACCTTC.

The rearrangement uses TRBV4-3 and TRBJ1-2; TRBD1 matches at 11 bases. The trim removed 0 bases at V and 8 bases at J, leaving 5 bases unmatched. The CDR3 is 15 amino acids. The germline gives CDR1 LGHNA, CDR2 YSLEER. For the CDR3, the DNA is TGCGCCAGCAGCCAAGATGGACAGGGGGCGGACGGCTACACCTTC. Translating it yields CASSQDGQGADGYTF.

This clone has more than one count but fewer than ten. V and J are TRBV5-1 and TRBJ2-1, with TRBD2 as a possible D gene (7 bases). Germline-derived CDR1 and CDR2 are SGHRS and YFSETQ. V gave up 4 bases and J gave up 7 bases, with 18 bases separating them. This CDR3 contains 15 residues. For the CDR3, the DNA is TGCGCCAGCAGCATCATAGGGGGGGCGGGTAATGAGCAGTTCTTC. Encoded protein: CASSIIGGAGNEQFF.

The sample holds a few counts of this clone. This chain connects TRBV2 to TRBJ1-2; no clear D. The CDR3 length is 13 residues. V dropped 4 bases and J dropped 4 bases, with 10 bases sitting between them. Germline V gene data show CDR1 as SNHLY and CDR2 as FYNNEI. CDR3 in amino acids: CASSVSQAYGYTF. In DNA, the CDR3 is TGTGCCAGCAGTGTGTCCCAGGCCTATGGCTACACCTTC.

As DNA, the CDR3 is TGTGCCAGCAGTGAAGCGGAGGGGCTGAGCGTAGGCTACACCTTC. It codes for CASSEAEGLSVGYTF. The rearrangement joins TRBV6-1 to TRBJ1-2; possibly TRBD1 for D (5 bases). V was trimmed by 0 bases and J by 8 bases, leaving 16 bases between them. CDR3 length: 15 amino acids. Germline CDR1 and CDR2: MNHNS and SASEGT.

The chain recombines TRBV29-1 with TRBJ1-5; D may be TRBD1 (5 bases). The CDR3 length is 12 residues. Germline V gives CDR1 SQVTM, CDR2 ANQGSEA. Trimming cost V 7 bases and J 0 bases, with 7 bases left between them. CDR3 DNA: TGCAGCGCCGGGGGTAGCAATCAGCCCCAGCATTTT. Encoded protein: CSAGGSNQPQHF. The full variable domain, its missing parts supplied by reference TRBV29-1 and TRBJ1-5, is SAVISQKPSRDICQRGTSLTIQCQVDSQVTMMFWYRQQPGQSLTLIATANQGSEATYESGFVIDKFPISRPNLTFSTLTVSNMSPEDSSIYLCSAGGSNQPQHFGDGTRLSIL.

The chain carries TRBV7-9 and TRBJ1-1; TRBD1 aligns across 8 bases. Germline V gene lookup returns CDR1 SEHNR and CDR2 FQNEAQ (reference sequence). This CDR3 comprises 14 residues. V was pared by 2 bases and J by 5 bases, with 4 bases of the junction left unmatched. Here the CDR3 reads CASSLNRGTTEAFF. The CDR3 region has the DNA TGTGCCAGCAGCTTAAACAGGGGGACGACTGAAGCTTTCTTT.